This T cell receptor beta chain was found in a study of human T cells and chemical hapten exposure. Study at large: Per-sample variation in TCR yield stemmed mainly from small pooled library volume differences.

Authors' analysis steps: Between 23,224 and 690,600 TCRs appeared in each sample, and the median stood at roughly 100,000. From the 5' RACE reads, TCRdb called clonotypes with MiXCR, one entry per CDR3 protein. These V and J calls are TCRdb output, not the study's own analysis. The table has under 100,000 distinct CDR3 sequences, 15% to 20% seen once. From whole blood left unfractionated, total RNA was extracted. CDR3 length: 14 amino acids. Trimming took 2 bases from V and 4 from J, leaving 11 bases between them. Germline V gene sequence: CDR1 MNHNY, CDR2 SVGAGI (reference sequence). The origin of this receptor is a female donor in good health. The chain carries TRBV6-6 and TRBJ1-1; D is possibly TRBD1 (5 bases). In nucleotides, the CDR3 is TGTGCCAGCAGTTACCCGGGGGATACCACTGAAGCTTTCTTT. It yields the protein CASSYPGDTTEAFF.